This TCR beta chain was identified in a study of blood T cells in healthy people across ages. Next came a second PCR, run for roughly 7 to 12 cycles, which used a sample-barcoded 5' primer along with a J-beta primer mix. TCRdb re-derived calls from the 5' RACE reads in MiXCR, one entry per CDR3 protein. The data hold roughly 2 million distinct CDR3 sequences, with about 50% observed a single time. Germline values: CDR1 SGHAT, CDR2 FQNNGV. This CDR3 contains 14 residues. The sample holds a few counts of this clonotype. Donors each provided about 9.5 milliliters of peripheral blood. The rearrangement joins TRBV11-2 to TRBJ2-4; D is possibly TRBD1 (5 bases). The last part of the DNA fits TRBJ2-5 better; the J call may be wrong. This TCR derives from a woman aged 40 to 49 in good health. Sequencing was performed on blood. The CDR3, as DNA: TGTGCCAGCAGCGGGCAGGGTGAGAGGGAGACCCAGTACTTC. It specifies CASSGQGERETQYF.